The 27 T cell receptor beta chains given below trace back to one sample, sequenced in a study of beta chain features in type 1 diabetes. Antigens of these TCRs are unknown. Expressed TCRB transcripts were sequenced because the isolated RNA had all been reverse transcribed beforehand. Profiling relied on immunoSEQ multiplex PCR, and the TCRdb table lists in-frame clones only, not all of them. The repertoire holds 130,000 or so clones, roughly 10% seen once, with around 0.7% in the top ten. The study, taken as a whole, reports: Researchers report that Type 1 diabetes patients had moderately but significantly shorter TCRB CDR3s across all four CD4+ subsets.

Sequences were obtained from central memory CD4+ T cells from blood. These receptors originate from a man aged 25 to 40 with type 1 diabetes.

This sequence joins TRBV18 and TRBJ1-4, with a tentative D call TRBD1 (5 bases). The CDR3 loop spans 14 amino acids. V was cut by 2 bases and J by 5 bases, with 9 bases left in between. CDR1 KGHSH and CDR2 LQKENI come from the germline V gene. CDR3: CASSPGAWNEKLFF. CDR3 DNA: TGTGCCAGCTCACCAGGGGCCTGGAATGAAAAACTGTTTTTT.

The chain combines TRBV5-6 with TRBJ2-7; D is uncertain. The CDR3 length is 15 residues. Germline V gene data show CDR1 as SGHDT and CDR2 as YYEEEE. The V gene lost 5 bases and the J gene lost 5 bases, with 20 bases spanning the gap. CDR3 nucleotides: TGTGCCAGCAGTCCGGGTCTGGAACCCCACCACGAGCAGTACTTC. This translates into CASSPGLEPHHEQYF. Together with reference TRBV5-6 and TRBJ2-7, the CDR3 gives the full variable domain: DAGVTQSPTHLIKTRGQQVTLRCSPKSGHDTVSWYQQALGQGPQFIFQYYEEEERQRGNFPDRFSGHQFPNYSSELNVNALLLGDSALYLCASSPGLEPHHEQYFGPGTRLTVT.

This clone has a handful of counts. The J gene is TRBJ1-1, the V gene TRBV9; possible D gene TRBD1, 6 bases. The CDR3 is 14 residues long. V was pared by 0 bases and J by 5 bases, with 11 bases between. Germline assignment: CDR1 SGDLS and CDR2 YYNGEE. The CDR3 here is CASSVGRGRTEAFF. CDR3 nucleotide sequence: TGTGCCAGCAGCGTAGGCAGGGGTAGGACTGAAGCTTTCTTT.

The chain employs TRBV7-2 and TRBJ1-1, with D tentatively TRBD1 (5 bases). Trimming shortened V by 2 bases and J by 6 bases, and 10 bases separated the two germline ends. CDR3 length: 13 residues. Germline loops: CDR1 SGHTA, CDR2 FQGNSA. CDR3 residues: CASSLPWGAEAFF. The DNA of the CDR3 is TGTGCCAGCAGCTTACCCTGGGGCGCTGAAGCTTTCTTT.

This clone was seen a few times. V usage is TRBV6-5 and J usage is TRBJ1-2, with D maybe TRBD1 (5 bases). The ends were cut back, 5 bases at V and 0 bases at J, with 13 bases in the middle. Germline-derived CDR1 and CDR2 are MNHEY and SVGAGI. The CDR3 length is 15 residues. CDR3 sequence (DNA): TGTGCCAGCAGTCGCGGGGCGGGGGCTAACTATGGCTACACCTTC. Translated: CASSRGAGANYGYTF.

A few counts support this clone. The rearrangement links TRBV18 to TRBJ2-7; 7 nucleotides agree with TRBD1. From germline, CDR1 is KGHSH and CDR2 LQKENI. There are 14 residues in the CDR3. V lost 4 bases and J lost 4; bases outside the gene matches: 7. CDR3 coding DNA: TGTGCCAGCTCACTGTTGGACAGGAGTTACGAGCAGTACTTC. It encodes CASSLLDRSYEQYF.

V and J are TRBV7-9 and TRBJ1-1; no firm D call. The CDR3 runs to 13 residues. From germline, CDR1 is SEHNR and CDR2 FQNEAQ (reference sequence). Between the trimmed V and J ends, which lost 1 base and 4 bases, there was a span of 7 bases. The CDR3 loop reads CASSLVVSTEAFF. The CDR3 coding sequence is TGTGCCAGCAGCTTAGTGGTCAGCACTGAAGCTTTCTTT.

This clone appeared a few times. The chain combines TRBV5-1 with TRBJ2-1, with TRBD1 identical over 9 bases. CDR1 SGHRS and CDR2 YFSETQ come from the germline V gene. The CDR3 runs to 14 residues. V trimming: 2 bases; J trimming: 10 bases; junction bases outside the gene matches: 7. CDR3: CASSFLQGAQEQFF. CDR3 nucleotide sequence: TGCGCCAGCAGCTTCCTACAGGGGGCACAGGAGCAGTTCTTC.

This clone was observed a handful of times. This chain links TRBV7-2 with TRBJ2-3, with D possibly TRBD1 on 5 matching bases. The length of the CDR3 is 14 residues. Germline assignment: CDR1 SGHTA and CDR2 FQGNSA. CDR3 sequence reads: CATAVGASTDTQYF. CDR3 sequence (DNA): TGTGCTACGGCGGTAGGGGCTAGCACAGATACGCAGTATTTT.

The chain links TRBV7-9 to TRBJ2-3; 16 positions match TRBD2. Germline V lookup: CDR1 SEHNR, CDR2 FQNEAQ (reference sequence). The CDR3 loop spans 16 amino acids. The junction had 4 bases not matched to a gene; V was cut back by 6 bases and J by 4 bases. CDR3 DNA: TGTGCCAGCAGGGGAGGGACTAGCGGGGGGGCAGATACGCAGTATTTT. Its translation: CASRGGTSGGADTQYF.

The rearrangement joins TRBV9 to TRBJ1-4; D possibly corresponds to TRBD1 (6 bases). Trimming shortened V by 3 bases and J by 6 bases, and 15 bases separated the two germline ends. CDR1 is SGDLS, CDR2 YYNGEE, per germline. The length of the CDR3 is 15 residues. The CDR3 here is CASSDSGVSDEKLFF. The CDR3 nucleotides are TGTGCCAGCAGCGATTCAGGGGTTTCGGATGAAAAACTGTTTTTT.

This clone was detected a few times. This chain joins TRBV7-9 and TRBJ1-1; D unclear. Germline CDR1 and CDR2: SEHNR and FQNEAQ (reference sequence). The CDR3 runs 12 residues. The germline V and J ends were trimmed by 5 bases and 2 bases, with 6 bases remaining between them. The CDR3 DNA reads as TGTGCCAGCAGCGTAATAAACACTGAAGCTTTCTTT. It is translated as CASSVINTEAFF.

This rearrangement joins TRBV25-1 to TRBJ2-4; tentatively, D is TRBD1 (6 bases). The germline V gene encodes CDR1 MGHDK and CDR2 SYGVNS. The CDR3 has 16 amino acids. V lost 0 bases and J 3 bases, leaving 12 bases between the germline ends. Written as DNA, the CDR3 is TGTGCCAGCAGTGAATACTCGGCCAGGGGCAAAAACATTCAGTACTTC. It translates to CASSEYSARGKNIQYF.

This sequence joins TRBV27 and TRBJ2-1, with 7 bases lining up with TRBD2. The CDR3 runs 16 residues. In germline, CDR1 is MNHEY, CDR2 SMNVEV (reference sequence). The V and J ends lost 6 bases and 0 bases, in that order; junction bases with no gene match: 8. The CDR3 region has the DNA TGTGCCAGCAGCCGTAAGACGGGGGGCTCCTACAATGAGCAGTTCTTC. Its translation is CASSRKTGGSYNEQFF.

The chain carries TRBV7-6 and TRBJ1-1, with D perhaps matching TRBD1 (6 bases). This CDR3 is built from 13 residues. Germline-derived CDR1 and CDR2 are SGHVS and FNYEAQ. V lost 1 base and J lost 3, with 6 bases in between. The CDR3 nucleotides are TGTGCCAGCAGCTTAGACAGGGACACTGAAGCTTTCTTT. Translating it yields CASSLDRDTEAFF.

This clone was observed a few times. The genes are TRBV7-3 and TRBJ2-1, with D possibly TRBD1 on 7 matching bases. Germline-derived CDR1 and CDR2 are SGHTA and FQGTGA. Trimming pared 4 bases from V and 7 bases from J, leaving 14 bases between. The CDR3 length is 14 residues. CDR3 region: CASSSRTGGNEQFF. CDR3 coding DNA: TGTGCCAGCAGCTCCCGGACAGGAGGGAATGAGCAGTTCTTC.

Only a few counts were recorded for this clone. The chain has TRBV7-3 and TRBJ2-2; 8 bases match TRBD1. The CDR3 is 15 residues long. The ends lost 5 bases at V and 0 bases at J; junction bases unmatched: 2. Germline values: CDR1 SGHTA, CDR2 FQGTGA. The DNA for the CDR3 is TGTGCCAGCAGCGCGGACAGGGCGAACACCGGGGAGCTGTTTTTT. Translated, it gives CASSADRANTGELFF.

The chain couples TRBV19 to TRBJ2-7; the match to TRBD1 covers 11 bases. The germline CDR1 and CDR2 sequences are LNHDA and SQIVND (reference sequence). CDR3 length equals 14 residues. The trim removed 6 bases at V and 6 bases at J, leaving 7 bases unmatched. DNA of the CDR3: TGTGCCAGTAGCCTGGGACAGGGGGAAACCGAGCAGTACTTC. Amino acids: CASSLGQGETEQYF.

The chain recombines TRBV5-6 with TRBJ1-6; TRBD1 aligns across 11 bases. This CDR3 comprises 15 residues. V was clipped by 1 base and J by 10 bases; unmatched bases: 4. CDR1 SGHDT and CDR2 YYEEEE come from the germline V gene. CDR3 protein: CASSLQDRGRSPLHF. The CDR3, as DNA: TGTGCCAGCAGCTTGCAGGACAGGGGGCGATCACCCCTCCACTTT.

The rearrangement links TRBV5-1 to TRBJ2-6, with a tentative D call TRBD1 (6 bases). Germline V CDR1 and CDR2: SGHRS, YFSETQ. The CDR3 extends over 17 amino acids. Trimming left V 3 bases short and J 2 bases short, with 15 bases between. CDR3 sequence reads: CASSSRGRVAGANVLTF. The CDR3 nucleotides read TGCGCCAGCAGCTCCAGGGGCAGGGTGGCTGGGGCCAACGTCCTGACTTTC.

This chain links TRBV13 with TRBJ1-2, with TRBD1 as a possible D gene (6 bases). Trimming shortened V by 7 bases and J by 5 bases, and 14 bases separated the two germline ends. The CDR3 has 13 amino acids. Germline V gene sequence: CDR1 PRHDT, CDR2 FYEKMQ (reference sequence). The CDR3 DNA reads as TGTGCCAGCACCAACGGGGGGCTTTATGGCTACACCTTC. This encodes CASTNGGLYGYTF. Supplemented by reference TRBV13 and TRBJ1-2, the full variable domain reads AAGVIQSPRHLIKEKRETATLKCYPIPRHDTVYWYQQGPGQDPQFLISFYEKMQSDKGSIPDRFSAQQFSDYHSELNMSSLELGDSALYFCASTNGGLYGYTFGSGTRLTVV.

The chain has TRBV7-2 and TRBJ1-1; 8 bases align to TRBD1. J gave up 0 bases and V 1 base, and 1 base lay outside the gene matches. The CDR3 runs 15 residues. Germline V gives CDR1 SGHTA, CDR2 FQGNSA. The CDR3 reads CASSLGTGMNTEAFF. CDR3 nucleotides: TGTGCCAGCAGCTTAGGGACAGGGATGAACACTGAAGCTTTCTTT.

This clone came up a few times. The CDR3 DNA follows: TGTGCCAGCGCAACCGGGGGGTTCGCTGAAGCTTTCTTT. Amino acid sequence: CASATGGFAEAFF. V is TRBV7-9 and J is TRBJ1-1; the D gene is possibly TRBD1 (5 bases). Germline V lookup: CDR1 SEHNR, CDR2 FQNEAQ (reference sequence). This CDR3 is built from 13 residues. Trimming cost V 8 bases and J 6 bases, with 16 bases left between them.

This clone came up a few times. The chain has TRBV11-2 and TRBJ2-2; a weak D match, TRBD1 (5 bases). The V and J ends lost 2 bases and 6 bases respectively, with 7 bases between them. This CDR3 region has 13 residues. Germline V gives CDR1 SGHAT, CDR2 FQNNGV. The CDR3 spells CASSLQGSGELFF. In DNA, the CDR3 is TGTGCCAGCAGCTTACAGGGATCCGGGGAGCTGTTTTTT.

This clone occurred a few times. J is TRBJ2-2 and V is TRBV5-1; D possibly corresponds to TRBD2 (5 bases). V dropped 1 base and J dropped 3 bases, with 25 bases sitting between them. The CDR3 runs 20 residues. The germline gives CDR1 SGHRS, CDR2 YFSETQ. The CDR3 is CASSLKNRMRTGGDTGELFF. The CDR3 DNA is TGCGCCAGCAGCTTGAAGAATCGGATGCGGACCGGAGGAGACACCGGGGAGCTGTTTTTT. Based on the CDR3 plus reference TRBV5-1 and TRBJ2-2, the full variable domain is KAGVTQTPRYLIKTRGQQVTLSCSPISGHRSVSWYQQTPGQGLQFLFEYFSETQRNKGNFPGRFSGRQFSNSRSEMNVSTLELGDSALYLCASSLKNRMRTGGDTGELFFGEGSRLTVL.

There are a few counts of this clone. This chain connects TRBV5-1 to TRBJ2-1; TRBD1 matches at 9 bases. The CDR3 has 14 amino acids. The germline V gene encodes CDR1 SGHRS and CDR2 YFSETQ. V lost 4 bases to trimming and J lost 10 bases; unmatched junction nucleotides: 9. This CDR3 reads CASSRGTGGNEQFF. The CDR3 region has the DNA TGCGCCAGCAGCCGAGGTACAGGGGGCAACGAGCAGTTCTTC.

In its sample, this clone was seen a few times. The J gene is TRBJ2-3, the V gene TRBV7-2; 9 bases line up with TRBD1. The V gene's germline CDR1 is SGHTA and CDR2 FQGNSA. The CDR3 runs to 15 residues. The J segment lost 3 bases and the V segment lost 6 bases, leaving 7 bases of the junction unmatched. The CDR3 DNA reads as TGTGCCAGCAGACCAGGACAGGGGTCGACAGATACGCAGTATTTT. It specifies CASRPGQGSTDTQYF.